This TCR beta chain derives from a study of blood T cell repertoires in COVID-19. CDR3 length: 14 residues. Germline lookup yields CDR1 GTSNPN and CDR2 SVGIG (reference sequence). Trimming removed 3 bases from V and 7 bases from J; junction bases left unmatched: 9. Clones were sequenced by immunoSEQ multiplex PCR, and TCRdb holds only the in-frame ones, with some missing. This repertoire shows 150,000 to 200,000 clones, more than 75% found once; its top ten account for roughly 2.5%. This sequence was found in a man aged 35 to 55 with active or convalescent COVID-19. The rearrangement joins TRBV30 to TRBJ2-3; 8 bases agree with TRBD2. Sequenced sample: peripheral blood. The CDR3 is CAWSPPGGEYTQYF. The CDR3 DNA sequence: TGTGCCTGGAGCCCCCCGGGGGGGGAGTATACGCAGTATTTT.